One sample yielded the 27 T cell receptor beta chains listed below, sequenced in a study of T cells in Graves' hyperthyroidism and ophthalmopathy. RNA transcripts gave rise to amplified TCR beta CDR3 regions. The TCR CDR3 was amplified in a first-round RT-PCR using the HTBI primer set. TCRdb used MiXCR to reprocess the multiplex PCR reads, holding one entry per CDR3 protein. The sample lists approximately 640,000 distinct CDR3 sequences, around 16% seen once, with 3.5% to 4% in the top ten. Sequencing input: blood. These receptors originate from a woman under 40 with Graves' hyperthyroidism.

V gene TRBV2 combines with J gene TRBJ2-2, with D perhaps matching TRBD2 (5 bases). The germline CDR1 and CDR2 sequences are SNHLY and FYNNEI. The CDR3 has 14 residues. Trimming took 6 bases from V and 1 from J, leaving 9 bases between them. The chain's CDR3 is CASSIGMNTGELFF. The CDR3 bases are TGTGCCAGCAGCATCGGGATGAACACCGGGGAGCTGTTTTTT.

This clonotype was recorded a few times. The chain recombines TRBV7-2 with TRBJ1-1, with D possibly TRBD1 on 6 matching bases. CDR1 and CDR2 from the germline V gene are SGHTA and FQGNSA. The CDR3 runs 14 residues. V was pared by 4 bases and J by 0 bases, with 9 bases between. CDR3 bases: TGTGCCAGCAGCTCGGACAGTATGAACACTGAAGCTTTCTTT. Translation: CASSSDSMNTEAFF.

Many counts were recorded for this clonotype. The chain couples TRBV6-2 or TRBV6-3 to TRBJ2-3; 7 bases line up with TRBD2. Per germline, CDR1 MNHEY and CDR2 SVGEGT. This CDR3 has 17 amino acids. With V trimmed by 0 bases and J by 5 bases, 11 bases remained unmatched. The CDR3 DNA follows: TGTGCCAGCAGTTACTCGTCGATGGCGGGAGTGGGAGATACGCAGTATTTT. This translates into CASSYSSMAGVGDTQYF.

The V gene is TRBV6-1, the J gene TRBJ1-4, with unresolved D. The V and J ends lost 10 bases and 0 bases respectively, with 15 bases between them. Germline CDR1 MNHNS, CDR2 SASEGT. The CDR3 is made up of 15 amino acids. In DNA, the CDR3 is TGTGCCACCTTAAGGCAGACTGCAACTAATGAAAAACTGTTTTTT. Residues: CATLRQTATNEKLFF.

The table lists this clonotype with many counts. This chain connects TRBV11-2 to TRBJ1-4, with TRBD1 as a possible D gene (6 bases). CDR1 SGHAT and CDR2 FQNNGV come from the germline V gene. The CDR3 is 13 residues long. V was cut by 6 bases and J by 5 bases, with 10 bases left in between. The CDR3 sequence: CASRSQGNEKLFF. The CDR3 DNA reads as TGTGCCAGCAGGTCACAGGGAAATGAAAAACTGTTTTTT. Full variable domain (rest looked up from reference TRBV11-2 and TRBJ1-4): EAGVAQSPRYKIIEKRQSVAFWCNPISGHATLYWYQQILGQGPKLLIQFQNNGVVDDSQLPKDRFSAERLKGVDSTLKIQPAKLEDSAVYLCASRSQGNEKLFFGSGTQLSVL.

This clonotype has a count of ten or more. The rearrangement uses TRBV7-8 and TRBJ2-1; 12 bases match TRBD1. CDR1 and CDR2 from the germline V gene are SGHVS and FQNEAQ. The CDR3 has 21 amino acids. The trim removed 2 bases at V and 2 bases at J, leaving 16 bases unmatched. CDR3 in amino acids: CASSLWWEGQGAKGPYNEQFF. The CDR3 coding sequence is TGTGCCAGCAGCTTATGGTGGGAGGGACAGGGGGCGAAGGGACCCTACAATGAGCAGTTCTTC.

This clonotype was detected only a few times. The chain couples TRBV5-1 to TRBJ2-7; weak D call: TRBD1 (6 bases). Looked up from germline, CDR1 is SGHRS and CDR2 is YFSETQ. The CDR3 covers 14 residues. V lost 0 bases to trimming and J lost 2 bases, with 9 bases between them. In DNA form, the CDR3 reads TGCGCCAGCAGCTTGGGGGGGCATACCTACGAGCAGTACTTC. It yields the protein CASSLGGHTYEQYF.

As regards this clonotype: One end of the junction varies from germline; a read error may be responsible. The J gene is TRBJ2-2, the V gene TRBV7-3; 7 bases fit TRBD1. Per the germline V gene, CDR1 is SGHTA and CDR2 is FQGTGA. This CDR3 has 16 residues. CDR3 loop: CASSQNPTGNAGELFF. Written as DNA, the CDR3 is TGTGCCAGCAGTCAAAACCCGACAGGGAACGCCGGGGAGCTGTTTTTT. Supplemented by reference TRBV7-3 and TRBJ2-2, the full variable domain reads GAGVSQTPSNKVTEKGKYVELRCDPISGHTALYWYRQSLGQGPEFLIYFQGTGAADDSGLPNDRFFAVRPEGSVSTLKIQRTERGDSAVYLCASSQNPTGNAGELFFGEGSRLTVL.

This clonotype was recorded a few times. The rearrangement joins TRBV6-1 to TRBJ1-5; TRBD1 is a possible D gene (5 bases). CDR1 is MNHNS and CDR2 is SASEGT in the germline V gene. The length of the CDR3 is 16 residues. Trimming stripped 2 bases from V and 1 base from J, with 12 bases between. The chain's CDR3 is CASSEWGMGSNQPQHF. The CDR3 DNA sequence: TGTGCCAGCAGTGAATGGGGGATGGGGAGCAATCAGCCCCAGCATTTT.

Comments on this clonotype: At one end the junction does not follow the germline gene, possibly because of a read error. This chain connects TRBV12-3 or TRBV12-4 to TRBJ2-1; 7 bases are a match to TRBD2. CDR3 length: 16 amino acids. CDR3 amino acids: CASSKPSPAGNNQQFF. Written as DNA, the CDR3 is TGTGCCAGCAGCAAACCCTCCCCAGCGGGGAACAATCAGCAGTTCTTC.

Many counts were recorded for this clonotype. This chain connects TRBV7-2 to TRBJ1-1; D is perhaps TRBD1 (5 bases). The CDR3 has 16 amino acids. V was pared by 5 bases and J by 1 base, with 17 bases between. Germline lookup yields CDR1 SGHTA and CDR2 FQGNSA. The CDR3 sequence: CASSPSRLRGNTEAFF. The CDR3 region has the DNA TGTGCCAGCAGCCCAAGTAGGCTGAGGGGGAACACTGAAGCTTTCTTT.

The chain combines TRBV20-1 with TRBJ1-6; D unclear. The CDR3 has 16 amino acids. Trimming removed 0 bases from V and 5 bases from J, with 14 bases in between. Per the germline V gene, CDR1 is DFQATT and CDR2 is SNEGSKA (reference sequence). CDR3 nucleotides: TGCAGTGCTAGAGATTTTGGGCAAGGAGATAATTCACCCCTCCACTTT. It translates to CSARDFGQGDNSPLHF.

This clonotype came up many times. DNA for the CDR3: TGTGCCAGCAGTTCTCGGGGTCTCTCACAGTACTTC. Translating it yields CASSSRGLSQYF. The rearrangement uses TRBV27 and TRBJ2-5, with a weak D call TRBD2 (5 bases). The length of the CDR3 is 12 residues. The germline V gene has CDR1 MNHEY and CDR2 SMNVEV (reference sequence). V was cut by 4 bases and J by 11 bases, with 14 bases left in between.

This clonotype was seen repeatedly, ten times or more. The chain combines TRBV2 with TRBJ1-2; a possible D gene is TRBD1 (5 bases). Germline V gene data show CDR1 as SNHLY and CDR2 as FYNNEI. Deletions cut 2 bases from V and 2 bases from J, with 9 bases between. The CDR3 is 14 residues long. CDR3 DNA sequence: TGTGCCAGCAGTGAACAGGACACAAACTATGGCTACACCTTC. Its translation is CASSEQDTNYGYTF. Supplemented by reference TRBV2 and TRBJ1-2, the full variable domain reads EPEVTQTPSHQVTQMGQEVILRCVPISNHLYFYWYRQILGQKVEFLVSFYNNEISEKSEIFDDQFSVERPDGSNFTLKIRSTKLEDSAMYFCASSEQDTNYGYTFGSGTRLTVV.

The table lists this clonotype with a few counts. The chain links TRBV7-2 to TRBJ2-7, with D possibly matching TRBD2 (6 bases). The CDR3 is 14 residues long. Germline V gives CDR1 SGHTA, CDR2 FQGNSA. Trimming shortened V by 4 bases and J by 6 bases, and 16 bases separated the two germline ends. CDR3 in DNA: TGTGCCAGCAGCTCCTCCTGGTTGGAGGGCGAGCAGTACTTC. This gives the protein CASSSSWLEGEQYF.

This clonotype was seen a few times. A much larger clone lies one base from this, so it may be a read error. This chain uses TRBV11-2 with TRBJ2-1; no clear D. Germline lookup yields CDR1 SGHAT and CDR2 FQNNGV. The CDR3 runs to 14 residues. Written as DNA, the CDR3 is TGTGCCAGCAGCTTAGAACGGGTCTCCAATGAGCAGCTCTTC. Translated, it gives CASSLERVSNEQLF.

This sequence joins TRBV5-4 and TRBJ1-2; tentatively, D is TRBD1 (5 bases). CDR3 length: 15 residues. With 4 bases removed from V and 7 bases from J, the gap between germline ends came to 20 bases. The germline gives CDR1 SGHNT, CDR2 YYREEE (reference sequence). CDR3 DNA sequence: TGTGCCAGCAGCGAAATAAATGGGGGTCTAGTTGGCTACACCTTC. Its translation is CASSEINGGLVGYTF.

This clonotype was counted ten times or more. The CDR3: CAWSNRLSDTEAFF. The DNA for the CDR3 is TGTGCCTGGAGTAACAGGCTGAGCGACACTGAAGCTTTCTTT. This chain joins TRBV30 and TRBJ1-1, with a tentative D call TRBD1 (5 bases). Germline V gene sequence: CDR1 GTSNPN, CDR2 SVGIG (reference sequence). Trimming shortened V by 2 bases and J by 3 bases, and 13 bases separated the two germline ends. This CDR3 is built from 14 residues.

V and J are TRBV15 and TRBJ1-5, with D tentatively TRBD1 (6 bases). Deletions cut 1 base from V and 6 bases from J, with 13 bases between. This CDR3 comprises 15 residues. Germline assignment: CDR1 LNHNV and CDR2 YYDKDF (reference sequence). Here the CDR3 reads CATSRARGEGQPQHF. Written as DNA, the CDR3 is TGTGCCACCAGCAGAGCCAGGGGCGAGGGTCAGCCCCAGCATTTT.

This clonotype appeared many times. This chain links TRBV11-2 with TRBJ2-7; 8 bases are shared with TRBD2. CDR1 SGHAT and CDR2 FQNNGV come from the germline V gene. The CDR3 totals 16 residues. The V gene end was trimmed by 0 bases and the J gene end by 3 bases; junction bases not matched to a gene: 7. The CDR3 here is CASSLDMASGFYEQYF. CDR3 coding DNA: TGTGCCAGCAGCTTAGATATGGCTAGCGGGTTCTACGAGCAGTACTTC.

In its sample, this clonotype was seen many times. CDR3 nucleotide sequence: TGCGCCAGCAGCTTTTTTAGCGGCAGCTCCTACGAGCAGTACTTC. Translation gives CASSFFSGSSYEQYF. V and J are TRBV5-1 and TRBJ2-7; TRBD2 is a possible D gene (6 bases). V was pared by 2 bases and J by 0 bases, with 12 bases between. The germline gives CDR1 SGHRS, CDR2 YFSETQ. There are 15 residues in the CDR3.

This clonotype was seen many times. This CDR3 is CASSASSLAPLGYYNEQFF. The CDR3 DNA reads as TGTGCCAGCAGTGCTTCTAGCCTAGCGCCTTTGGGGTACTACAATGAGCAGTTCTTC. This sequence joins TRBV2 and TRBJ2-1; tentatively, D is TRBD2 (6 bases). This CDR3 region has 19 residues. Trimming removed 4 bases from V and 3 bases from J, with 25 bases in between. Germline CDR1 reads SNHLY; CDR2 reads FYNNEI.

This clonotype was observed a handful of times. The chain is built from TRBV2 and TRBJ2-1; TRBD2 matches at 9 bases. Germline V lookup: CDR1 SNHLY, CDR2 FYNNEI. Trimming removed 5 bases from V and 1 base from J; junction bases left unmatched: 15. This CDR3 has 19 amino acids. The CDR3 loop reads CASSHSLAGVRPSYNEQFF. Written as DNA, the CDR3 is TGTGCCAGCAGTCATTCACTAGCGGGCGTCCGACCTTCCTACAATGAGCAGTTCTTC.

This clonotype was seen many times. The genes are TRBV5-1 and TRBJ2-1; TRBD1 agrees at 12 bases. Germline lookup yields CDR1 SGHRS and CDR2 YFSETQ. V shed 9 bases and J 8 bases; nucleotides not matched to a gene: 12. The CDR3 loop spans 15 amino acids. For the CDR3, the DNA is TGCGCCACCCAAAACGGGACAGGGGGCAGGGATGAGCAGTTCTTC. This codes for CATQNGTGGRDEQFF.

The J gene is TRBJ1-1, the V gene TRBV30; tentatively, D is TRBD1 (5 bases). Germline assignment: CDR1 GTSNPN and CDR2 SVGIG (reference sequence). This CDR3 contains 13 residues. V was shortened by 5 bases and J by 4 bases, with 14 bases between the two germline ends. The CDR3 bases are TGTGCCTGGGTCTCCGCAGGGTCCACTGAAGCTTTCTTT. Protein sequence: CAWVSAGSTEAFF.

CDR3 region: CATGVTPTYEQYF. Here the CDR3 DNA reads TGTGCCACGGGGGTCACTCCCACCTACGAGCAGTACTTC. This sequence joins TRBV10-3 and TRBJ2-7; a possible D gene is TRBD2 (6 bases). The CDR3 runs to 13 residues. The germline V and J ends were trimmed by 10 bases and 2 bases, with 15 bases remaining between them. In germline, CDR1 is ENHRY, CDR2 SYGVKD.

This clonotype was counted ten times or more. V and J are TRBV18 and TRBJ1-1, with D maybe TRBD1 (5 bases). This CDR3 is 11 amino acids long. V lost 3 bases and J 8 bases, leaving 7 bases between the germline ends. The germline CDR1 and CDR2 sequences are KGHSH and LQKENI. The CDR3 sequence: CASSPDREAFF. In nucleotides, the CDR3 is TGTGCCAGCTCACCTGACAGAGAAGCTTTCTTT.